This TCR beta chain appears in the sequencing data of a study of CD4 T cells in relation to SARS-CoV-2 and coronaviruses. About the research overall: After 10 days of antigen culture, PBMC TCR beta CDR3s were sequenced. Shared crossreactive spike epitopes were mapped to their HLA restriction.

The V gene end was trimmed by 4 bases and the J gene end by 0 bases; junction bases not matched to a gene: 3. Per the germline V gene, CDR1 is LGHNA and CDR2 is YSLEER. The CDR3 covers 15 residues. Turning to this clone: The antigen remains unidentified.

The unexposed donors gave CD4+ T cells in about 2010-2019, prior to COVID-19. The cells were cultured for about ten days before CD4+ T cells were isolated. Sequencing was performed with immunoSEQ multiplex PCR; in TCRdb, only in-frame clones are kept and a portion is missing. The table records about 12,000 clones, about 78% of them present only once. Material for sequencing was CD4+ T cells from PBMCs, cultured in vitro. The genes are TRBV4-3 and TRBJ2-1, with TRBD1 matching 7 bases. This TCR came from a human donor in good health. CDR3 amino acids: CASSLGTASYNEQFF. In nucleotides, the CDR3 is TGCGCCAGCAGCCTTGGGACAGCCTCCTACAATGAGCAGTTCTTC.